The rows below give T cell receptor beta chains drawn from one sample of a study of shared clonotypes between healthy human individuals. Sequenced by immunoSEQ multiplex PCR; TCRdb stores in-frame clones only, minus some. The sample consists of roughly 2,500,000 clones, approximately 93% of them appearing once. The sequenced sample consisted of naive CD4+ T cells from PBMCs. These receptors all come from a man younger than 30 in good health. Some clones in this sample may be carry-over from other donors' samples. The CDR3 runs from the conserved cysteine through the conserved F or W. D genes are given only for firm matches. The listing skips clone size in some rows; elsewhere it reads once, few, many or a size class.

D gene	V gene	J gene	clone size	CDR3 protein	CDR3 DNA
TRBD2	TRBV5-1	TRBJ2-2	-	CASSLLLAGGTGELFF	TGCGCCAGCAGCTTGCTACTAGCGGGAGGGACCGGGGAGCTGTTTTTT
TRBD1	TRBV27	TRBJ2-7	-	CASSPSGTGNEQYF	TGTGCCAGCAGCCCGTCCGGGACAGGGAACGAGCAGTACTTC
-	TRBV6-6	TRBJ2-7	-	CASRTLNEQYF	TGTGCCAGTCGAACCTTGAACGAGCAGTACTTC
-	TRBV28	TRBJ1-3	-	CASHTSGNTIYF	TGTGCCAGCCACACCTCTGGAAACACCATATATTTT
TRBD1	TRBV9	TRBJ2-7	-	CASSVGQGAEQYF	TGTGCCAGCAGCGTAGGACAGGGGGCCGAGCAGTACTTC
TRBD1	TRBV5-1	TRBJ2-1	-	CASSLSGQGNEQFF	TGCGCCAGCAGCTTGTCGGGACAGGGCAATGAGCAGTTCTTC
-	TRBV6-5	TRBJ2-5	-	CASSYSQGGPGYF	TGTGCCAGCAGTTATAGCCAGGGGGGGCCCGGGTACTTC
-	TRBV4-3	TRBJ2-1	-	CASSHRRRGAYNEQFF	TGCGCCAGCAGCCATCGCCGCCGGGGCGCTTACAATGAGCAGTTCTTC
TRBD1	TRBV7-8	TRBJ2-1	-	CASSSRTGANEQFF	TGTGCCAGCAGCTCTAGGACAGGGGCCAATGAGCAGTTCTTC
-	TRBV28	TRBJ2-1	-	CASNPGPGEGQFF	TGTGCCAGCAACCCGGGGCCCGGCGAGGGACAGTTCTTC
-	TRBV9	TRBJ2-3	-	CASSTTPRQADTQYF	TGTGCCAGCAGCACGACTCCTCGGCAGGCAGATACGCAGTATTTT
-	TRBV19	TRBJ1-2	-	CASSLSTGGVWYGYTF	TGTGCCAGTAGTCTATCGACAGGAGGAGTCTGGTATGGCTACACCTTC
-	TRBV5-1	TRBJ1-2	-	CASSLEGRDGYTF	TGCGCCAGCAGCTTAGAGGGTCGGGATGGCTACACCTTC
-	TRBV19	TRBJ2-1	once	CASKATEGNEQFF	TGTGCCAGTAAGGCGACAGAGGGGAATGAGCAGTTCTTC
TRBD1	TRBV25-1	TRBJ1-5	-	CASSAWTGDNQPQHF	TGTGCCAGCAGTGCATGGACAGGAGACAATCAGCCCCAGCATTTT
-	TRBV5-1	TRBJ1-5	once	CASSLEGNDIQPQHF	TGCGCCAGCAGCTTGGAGGGGAACGACATTCAGCCCCAGCATTTT
-	TRBV10-1	TRBJ1-1	-	CASRPGPNTEAFF	TGCGCCAGCAGGCCTGGCCCGAACACTGAAGCTTTCTTT
-	TRBV5-1	TRBJ2-4	-	CASSSSGVGIQYF	TGCGCCAGCAGTTCCTCGGGGGTAGGCATTCAGTACTTC
TRBD2	TRBV5-1	TRBJ2-1	-	CASSSSGVWNEQFF	TGCGCCAGCAGCTCTAGCGGTGTATGGAATGAGCAGTTCTTC
-	TRBV27	TRBJ2-1	-	CASRVITGDVNEQFF	TGTGCCAGCAGGGTAATTACGGGAGATGTCAATGAGCAGTTCTTC
-	TRBV28	TRBJ2-2	-	CASRGTFATGELFF	TGTGCCAGCAGGGGGACTTTTGCAACCGGGGAGCTGTTTTTT
TRBD2	TRBV9	TRBJ2-2	-	CASSPLAGVIAGELFF	TGTGCCAGCAGCCCCCTAGCGGGAGTCATCGCCGGGGAGCTGTTTTTT
TRBD2	TRBV5-7	TRBJ2-2	-	CASSLGLGTSGISTGELFF	TGTGCCAGCAGCTTGGGGCTGGGGACTAGCGGGATTTCTACCGGGGAGCTGTTTTTT
-	TRBV28	TRBJ1-2	-	CASSPPGTYGYTF	TGTGCCAGCAGTCCCCCAGGGACCTATGGCTACACCTTC
-	TRBV5-4	TRBJ1-4	once	CASSETVNEKLFF	TGTGCCAGCAGCGAGACAGTTAATGAAAAACTGTTTTTT
TRBD1	TRBV5-1	TRBJ2-5	-	CASSTGTGVETQYF	TGCGCCAGCAGCACCGGGACAGGGGTGGAGACCCAGTACTTC
-	TRBV15	TRBJ1-4	-	CATSRSSIPYEKLFF	TGTGCCACCAGCAGATCGTCCATCCCCTATGAAAAACTGTTTTTT
TRBD1	TRBV5-6	TRBJ2-3	-	CASSPTGTGARDTQYF	TGTGCCAGCAGCCCCACCGGGACAGGGGCTCGAGATACGCAGTATTTT
-	TRBV10-3	TRBJ1-2	-	CAISGEGEIGYTF	TGTGCCATCAGTGGGGAGGGGGAAATTGGCTACACCTTC
-	TRBV28	TRBJ2-6	-	CASSQGAADGANVLTF	TGTGCCAGCAGTCAGGGTGCGGCCGATGGGGCCAACGTCCTGACTTTC
-	TRBV2	TRBJ1-2	-	CASSENESNYGYTF	TGTGCCAGCAGTGAAAATGAATCTAACTATGGCTACACCTTC
TRBD1	TRBV28	TRBJ2-2	-	CASTGQGNTGELFF	TGTGCCAGCACGGGACAGGGAAACACCGGGGAGCTGTTTTTT
-	TRBV27	TRBJ1-4	-	CASSGGAGTRGEKLFF	TGTGCCAGCAGTGGTGGGGCAGGGACTAGGGGTGAAAAACTGTTTTTT
TRBD2	TRBV7-9	TRBJ2-7	-	CASRSLAGGSEQYF	TGTGCCAGCAGATCCCTAGCGGGAGGAAGCGAGCAGTACTTC
TRBD2	TRBV6-6	TRBJ2-7	-	CASSRGLDYEQYF	TGTGCCAGCAGTCGGGGACTAGACTACGAGCAGTACTTC
TRBD2	TRBV18	TRBJ2-1	-	CASSPFTSGSYNEQFF	TGTGCCAGCTCACCATTTACTAGCGGCTCCTACAATGAGCAGTTCTTC
-	TRBV29-1	TRBJ2-7	-	CSVGGHYEQYF	TGCAGCGTCGGTGGACATTACGAGCAGTACTTC
-	TRBV5-6	TRBJ2-7	-	CASSYGQRSYEQYF	TGTGCCAGCAGCTACGGACAGAGATCCTACGAGCAGTACTTC
-	TRBV5-5	TRBJ2-6	-	CASSRPGANVLTF	TGTGCCAGCAGCCGACCTGGGGCCAACGTCCTGACTTTC
-	TRBV4-3	TRBJ2-1	-	CASSQEPRGGEQFF	TGCGCCAGCAGCCAAGAGCCCCGGGGAGGTGAGCAGTTCTTC
-	TRBV5-4	TRBJ2-2	-	CASSSTHTGELFF	TGTGCCAGCAGCTCCACACACACCGGGGAGCTGTTTTTT
-	TRBV15	TRBJ1-4	-	CATSRVRGATNEKLFF	TGTGCCACCAGCAGAGTTAGGGGGGCTACTAATGAAAAACTGTTTTTT
-	TRBV29-1	TRBJ2-3	-	CSVDGVGDTDTQYF	TGCAGCGTTGACGGGGTTGGGGACACAGATACGCAGTATTTT